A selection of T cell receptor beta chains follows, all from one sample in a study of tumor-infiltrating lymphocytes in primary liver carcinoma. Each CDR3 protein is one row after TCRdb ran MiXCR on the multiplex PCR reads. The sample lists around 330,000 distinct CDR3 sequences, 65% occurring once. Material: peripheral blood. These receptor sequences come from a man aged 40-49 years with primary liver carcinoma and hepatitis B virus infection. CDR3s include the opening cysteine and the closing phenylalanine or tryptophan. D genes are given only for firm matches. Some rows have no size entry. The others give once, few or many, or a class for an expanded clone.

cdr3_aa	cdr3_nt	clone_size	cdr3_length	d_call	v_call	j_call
CSVEILAGGDEQYF	TGCAGCGTTGAAATACTAGCGGGAGGCGACGAGCAGTACTTC	.	14	TRBD2	TRBV29-1	TRBJ2-7
CAWTASYRGQNTEAFF	TGTGCCTGGACAGCCTCATACAGGGGGCAGAACACTGAAGCTTTCTTT	.	16	TRBD1	TRBV30	TRBJ1-1
CASSPEGAGELFF	TGTGCCAGCAGCCCAGAGGGTGCGGGGGAGCTGTTTTTT	few	13	.	TRBV12-3/TRBV12-4	TRBJ2-2
CSVADRGVREQYF	TGCAGCGTCGCGGACAGGGGAGTGAGGGAGCAGTACTTC	many	13	TRBD1	TRBV29-1	TRBJ2-7
CASSYGGAGDSPLHF	TGTGCCAGCAGTTACGGGGGGGCCGGGGATTCACCCCTCCACTTT	.	15	.	TRBV6-5	TRBJ1-6
CASRRRTSGPLGETPYF	TGTGCCAGCAGACGAAGGACTAGCGGCCCTCTAGGAGAGACCCCGTACTTC	.	17	TRBD2	TRBV6-6	TRBJ2-5
CASSLEDRVNTGELFF	TGTGCTAGCAGCTTAGAGGACAGGGTTAACACCGGGGAGCTGTTTTTT	.	16	TRBD1	TRBV11-2	TRBJ2-2
CTSSTGQSYGCTF	.	.	13	.	TRBV6-1	TRBJ1-2
CSVGLHEAFF	TGCAGTGTTGGATTACATGAAGCTTTCTTT	.	10	.	TRBV29-1	TRBJ1-1
CASSLALARDTQYF	TGTGCCAGCAGCTTGGCTCTAGCGAGGGATACGCAGTATTTT	.	14	.	TRBV5-4	TRBJ2-3
CASSLSRTGVGNEQFF	TGTGCCAGCAGCCTCTCCCGGACGGGAGTTGGCAATGAGCAGTTCTTC	many	16	.	TRBV11-2	TRBJ2-1
CASGRGSETQYF	TGTGCCAGCGGTCGGGGGTCGGAGACCCAGTACTTC	.	12	.	TRBV11-2	TRBJ2-5
CSAQRDRGLGYGYTF	TGCAGTGCGCAAAGAGATCGGGGCTTGGGGTATGGCTACACCTTC	.	15	.	TRBV20-1	TRBJ1-2
CASTLEPAGVSGGELLF	TGCGCCAGCACCTTGGAGCCAGCGGGAGTTTCGGGCGGGGAGCTGTTATTT	.	17	TRBD2	TRBV5-1	TRBJ2-2
CASSQIVSYEQYF	TGCGCCAGCAGCCAAATAGTTTCCTACGAGCAGTATTTC	.	13	.	TRBV4-2	TRBJ2-7
CAMAGGRTGELFF	TGTGCCATGGCAGGGGGCAGGACCGGGGAGCTGTTTTTT	many	13	TRBD1	TRBV5-6	TRBJ2-2
CSVKMRSGRGTDTQYF	TGCAGCGTTAAAATGAGAAGCGGGAGAGGTACAGATACGCAGTATTTT	.	16	TRBD2	TRBV29-1	TRBJ2-3
CASSQEAREKLFF	TGTGCCAGCAGCCAGGAGGCTCGTGAAAAACTGTTTTTT	.	13	.	TRBV14	TRBJ1-4
CSSSPTGGADSPLHF	TGTTCCAGCAGTCCGACAGGGGGCGCGGATTCACCCCTCCACTTT	.	15	TRBD1	TRBV12-3/TRBV12-4	TRBJ1-6
CASGRERTGELFF	TGCGCCAGCGGGCGGGAGCGCACCGGGGAGCTGTTTTTT	many	13	TRBD2	TRBV10-1	TRBJ2-2
CASSFLAGGPRETQYF	TGTGCCAGCAGCTTCCTAGCGGGAGGGCCGAGGGAGACCCAGTACTTC	many	16	TRBD2	TRBV7-8	TRBJ2-5
CASSTGDGHARGTQYF	TGCGCCAGCAGCACCGGAGACGGCCATGCAAGGGGGACCCAGTACTTC	.	16	.	TRBV5-1	TRBJ2-5
CASSGTGDPYEHNF	TGTGCCAGCAGTGGGACAGGGGACCCCTACGAGCACAACTTC	.	14	TRBD1	TRBV6-1	TRBJ2-7
CAWSVPETSGSRYDQYF	TGTGCCTGGAGTGTACCGGAGACTAGCGGGAGTAGGTACGATCAGTACTTC	once	17	TRBD2	TRBV30	TRBJ2-7
CASSQDLVYGNTIYF	TGCGCCAGCAGCCAAGATCTCGTCTATGGAAACACCATATATTTT	many	15	.	TRBV4-3	TRBJ1-3
CATSEQDRVYSNQPQHF	TGTGCCACCAGTGAACAGGACAGGGTCTATAGCAATCAGCCCCAGCATTTT	.	17	TRBD1	TRBV6-1	TRBJ1-5
CASSLAEGGYEQFF	TGTGCCAGCAGCTTAGCGGAAGGGGGCTATGAGCAGTTCTTC	.	14	TRBD1	TRBV11-2	TRBJ2-1